The 6 T cell receptor beta chains listed next were all sequenced from one sample in a study of CD8+ T cells in alopecia areata. Treatment meaning: oral pan-JAK inhibitor, 5-10 mg twice daily. After isolation, RNA underwent reverse transcription to generate cDNA as the sequencing template. Generated by immunoSEQ multiplex PCR, the TCRdb table keeps only in-frame clones and is missing some. Of 200,000 or so clones listed, over 45% are singletons. Sequenced material: CD4+ T cells sorted from blood, taken at week 24, from a patient treated with tofacitinib. All receptors derive from a human donor with alopecia areata.

V gene TRBV6-5 combines with J gene TRBJ1-6, with D tentatively TRBD1 (6 bases). CDR3 length equals 14 residues. CDR1 and CDR2 from the germline V gene are MNHEY and SVGAGI. V lost 6 bases, J lost 7 bases, and 13 bases lay in between. CDR3 bases: TGTGCCAGCAGCATAACGGGACAAAATTCACCCCTCCACTTT. Amino acids: CASSITGQNSPLHF.

This chain connects TRBV18 to TRBJ1-6; D may be TRBD1 (6 bases). The CDR3 contains 13 residues. V was trimmed by 6 bases and J by 10 bases, leaving 13 bases between them. Germline V gene sequence: CDR1 KGHSH, CDR2 LQKENI. The CDR3: CASSRAGESPLHF. The DNA of the CDR3 is TGTGCCAGCTCGCGTGCAGGGGAATCACCCCTCCACTTT.

This rearrangement joins TRBV25-1 to TRBJ2-3; TRBD1 is a possible D gene (6 bases). The CDR3 is 14 amino acids. The germline CDR1 and CDR2 sequences are MGHDK and SYGVNS. V was pared by 3 bases and J by 4 bases, with 11 bases between. The CDR3: CASSDRGWADTQYF. The CDR3 DNA reads as TGTGCCAGCAGTGACAGGGGTTGGGCAGATACGCAGTATTTT.

J is TRBJ2-1 and V is TRBV7-9, with D possibly called TRBD1 or TRBD2 (5 bases each). The germline CDR1 and CDR2 sequences are SEHNR and FQNEAQ (reference sequence). V lost 5 bases and J lost 9, with 14 bases in between. The CDR3 has 13 amino acids. Written as DNA, the CDR3 is TGTGCCAGCAGCGTCGATGGGGGTATTGAGCAGTTCTTC. Translated, it gives CASSVDGGIEQFF.

The chain uses TRBV4-1 and TRBJ2-5; 9 nucleotides match TRBD2. The germline CDR1 and CDR2 sequences are MGHRA and YSYEKL. This CDR3 spans 16 amino acids. V lost 0 bases, J lost 4 bases, and 6 bases stayed unmatched. The CDR3 nucleotides are TGCGCCAGCAGCCAAGATACGCGGGGGGGAAGAGAGACCCAGTACTTC. As protein: CASSQDTRGGRETQYF.

The gene calls are TRBV28 and TRBJ2-7; possible D gene TRBD1, 6 bases. Germline V gene data show CDR1 as MDHEN and CDR2 as SYDVKM. This CDR3 is built from 14 residues. Between the trimmed V and J ends, which lost 3 bases and 6 bases, there was a span of 15 bases. CDR3 bases: TGTGCCAGCAGTTTCCGCAGGGGAAGCGGCGAGCAGTACTTC. Its translation: CASSFRRGSGEQYF.